Described below is a single TCR beta chain sequence and its context. Its target is unknown. It was by 5' RACE with UMI labels that the TRB cDNA libraries were prepared. TCRdb derives one entry per CDR3 protein from the 5' RACE reads, leaving out DNA. This listing includes nearly 90,000 distinct CDR3 sequences. This record belongs to a study of CXCR3-negative and CXCR3-positive naive CD8 T cells. Background on the study: Each library held about 1.5 +/- 0.3 million TRB reads, some 130 million in total. Regarding the study as a whole: Memory CD8+ cells showed much lower diversity, while both naive subsets displayed comparably high diversity. Naive CXCR3-positive and CXCR3-negative cells shared TRBV-TRBJ usage; memory cells diverged. More hydrophobic TRB CDR3s occurred in CXCR3-positive than in CXCR3-negative naive cells.

From germline, CDR1 is MGHRA and CDR2 YSYEKL. The CDR3 loop spans 12 amino acids. Naive CD8+ T cells showed a CD45RO-CCR7+CD27+CD95- phenotype. This chain links TRBV4-1 with TRBJ1-1. Sequencing was done on a sample of naive CXCR3+ CD8+ T cells from blood. Subset reported: CD45RO-CCR7+CD27+CD95- naive CD8+ T cells expressing CXCR3 (TNR3+). The sequence was obtained from a human donor in good health. Some clones in this sample may be carry-over from other donors' samples. CDR3 amino acids: CASSQAGTEAFF.